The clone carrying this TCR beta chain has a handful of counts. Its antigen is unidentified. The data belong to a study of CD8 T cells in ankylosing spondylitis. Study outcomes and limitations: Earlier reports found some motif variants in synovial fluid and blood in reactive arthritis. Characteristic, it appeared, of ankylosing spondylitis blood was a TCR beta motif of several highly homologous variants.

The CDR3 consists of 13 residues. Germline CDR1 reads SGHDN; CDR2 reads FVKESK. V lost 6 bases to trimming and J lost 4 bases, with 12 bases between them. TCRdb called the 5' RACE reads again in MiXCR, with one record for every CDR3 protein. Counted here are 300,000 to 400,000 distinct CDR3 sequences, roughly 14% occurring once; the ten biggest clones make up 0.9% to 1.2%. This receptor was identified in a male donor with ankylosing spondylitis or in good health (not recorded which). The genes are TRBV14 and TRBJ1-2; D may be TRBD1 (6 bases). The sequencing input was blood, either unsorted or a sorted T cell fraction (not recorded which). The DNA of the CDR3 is TGTGCCAGCAGACCGGGACACCTCTATGGCTACACCTTC. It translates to CASRPGHLYGYTF.